This T cell receptor beta chain originates from a study of lymphopenia after photon versus proton radiotherapy. Repertoires were generated with immunoSEQ multiplex PCR, while TCRdb's copy carries only in-frame clones and drops some. The sample has about 58,000 clones, approximately 88% seen once; the top ten hold about 2%. As for this clone: Its specificity is unknown.

Trimming took off 5 bases at V and 3 bases at J, with 18 bases between the two ends. The germline V gene encodes CDR1 SGHTA and CDR2 FQGNSA. This CDR3 spans 16 amino acids. Study observations and caveats: After the lymphocyte nadir, photon-treated repertoires showed oligoclonal expansion, especially of CD8+ Temra cells. Authors raise, but do not show, better survival with proton therapy. Larger post-nadir TCR diversity loss correlated inversely with survival in deceased patients. Proton therapy kept repertoires fairly stable, unlike photons, which gained effector/memory cells.

The chain carries TRBV7-2 and TRBJ2-3; D is possibly TRBD2 (6 bases). Sequences were derived from peripheral blood, sampled from a patient treated with proton-based radiotherapy. The clonotype comes from a man aged 55 to 70 with pancreatic cancer. DNA for the CDR3: TGTGCCAGCAGCGACTGGAGGGGCCTAGTGACAGATACGCAGTATTTT. It yields the protein CASSDWRGLVTDTQYF.